The sequence of this T cell receptor beta chain was determined in a study of control samples from healthy donors and cancer patients. The CDR3 consists of 16 residues. Germline V gene lookup returns CDR1 LGHDT and CDR2 YNNKEL (reference sequence). Trimming left V 5 bases short and J 1 base short, with 17 bases between. Only in-frame clones appear in the TCRdb table, and some are missing; sequencing was by immunoSEQ multiplex PCR. The table lists about 120,000 clones, approximately 88% of them singletons. Sequenced sample: blood. This TCR was recovered from a man aged 45-65 years in good health. The J gene is TRBJ1-2, the V gene TRBV3-1 (or the pseudogene TRBV3-2); TRBD1 is a possible D gene (6 bases). CDR3 DNA: TGTGCCAGCAGCTCGCCCGGGACATCCCTTAACTATGGCTACACCTTC. Translated, it gives CASSSPGTSLNYGYTF.